This T cell receptor beta chain is drawn from a study of graft-versus-host responses after intestinal transplantation. Study findings and constraints: Ileal or blood samples showed some GvH clones first, and such clones were also found in recipient marrow. Levels of circulating GvH clones at their peak were associated with early post-transplant HvG declines.

The germline V and J ends were trimmed by 1 base and 6 bases, with 10 bases remaining between them. Germline V gene sequence: CDR1 MNHEY, CDR2 SMNVEV (reference sequence). The CDR3 has 14 residues. Graft-derived tissue was subjected to processing to liberate intraepithelial and lamina propria lymphocytes. A remark on this clone: Its specificity is not known.

Repertoires were generated with immunoSEQ multiplex PCR, while TCRdb's copy carries only in-frame clones and drops some. The sample has about 20,000 clones, around 78% seen once. The rearrangement links TRBV27 to TRBJ1-5; no definite D call. The receptor comes from a human patient who received an intestinal transplant, so some T cells may come from the graft donor. The material sequenced was ileum tissue, taken 12 days after intestinal transplant. This CDR3 reads CASSLFPPSQPQHF. The CDR3 DNA reads TGTGCCAGCAGTTTATTTCCGCCCAGTCAGCCCCAGCATTTT.